This paragraph reports one T cell receptor (beta chain). Its cognate antigen is unknown. What was amplified from RNA transcripts were TCR beta CDR3 regions. The HTBI set primed first-round TCR CDR3 RT-PCR. TCRdb reprocessed the multiplex PCR reads with MiXCR, giving one entry per CDR3 protein. The table records about 560,000 distinct CDR3 sequences, over 15% of them present only once. The data are from a study of T cells in Graves' hyperthyroidism and ophthalmopathy. Study information: At initial diagnosis, before any treatment had begun, peripheral blood was obtained.

Study-wide results and limits: Researchers found most expanded thyroid clonotypes above 0.001 in blood as well. Before onset, by a median of around six months, the model predicted ophthalmopathy.

Germline V gene data show CDR1 as MNHNS and CDR2 as SASEGT. CDR3 length equals 17 residues. Trimming removed 5 bases at V and 0 bases at J, with 20 bases between. Exclusions: uncontrolled infection, other autoimmune disease, pregnancy, lactation. This sequence joins TRBV6-1 and TRBJ2-7; tentatively, D is TRBD2 (5 bases). The source material was blood. This receptor was taken from a woman younger than 35 with Graves' hyperthyroidism. In nucleotides, the CDR3 is TGTGCCAGCAGTACCCCCTGGACTGACCGCTACTCCTACGAGCAGTACTTC. It is translated as CASSTPWTDRYSYEQYF.